This T cell receptor beta chain was retrieved from a study of T-cell reconstitution after alpha-beta-depleted transplantation in children. V dropped 5 bases and J dropped 7; count of bases not matched to a gene: 12. Germline V gene sequence: CDR1 MNHEY, CDR2 SMNVEV (reference sequence). This CDR3 is built from 16 residues. Unique molecular identifiers were incorporated when the TCRbeta library was constructed. MiXCR, run by TCRdb on the PCR reads, gives a single entry per CDR3 protein. The sample lists almost 500,000 distinct CDR3 sequences, about 10% occurring once. This clonotype was recorded at least ten times. Its antigen is unknown. The study, taken as a whole, reports: Most T-cell counts and diversity one year after the transplant came from T cells that were newly produced. In some patients, recipient T cells and intrathymic progenitors surviving conditioning explained high day-60 diversity.

The chain employs TRBV27 and TRBJ1-4, with TRBD1 matching over 8 bases. The source of this sequence is a child aged 2 to 9 with inherited bone marrow failure, due to receive a stem cell transplant. The material sequenced was PBMCs, taken before TCRalphabeta/CD19-depleted stem cell transplant. CDR3 DNA sequence: TGTGCCAGCAGTAAAACTCTTCAGGGGGCGGGTGAAAAACTGTTTTTT. Protein sequence: CASSKTLQGAGEKLFF.